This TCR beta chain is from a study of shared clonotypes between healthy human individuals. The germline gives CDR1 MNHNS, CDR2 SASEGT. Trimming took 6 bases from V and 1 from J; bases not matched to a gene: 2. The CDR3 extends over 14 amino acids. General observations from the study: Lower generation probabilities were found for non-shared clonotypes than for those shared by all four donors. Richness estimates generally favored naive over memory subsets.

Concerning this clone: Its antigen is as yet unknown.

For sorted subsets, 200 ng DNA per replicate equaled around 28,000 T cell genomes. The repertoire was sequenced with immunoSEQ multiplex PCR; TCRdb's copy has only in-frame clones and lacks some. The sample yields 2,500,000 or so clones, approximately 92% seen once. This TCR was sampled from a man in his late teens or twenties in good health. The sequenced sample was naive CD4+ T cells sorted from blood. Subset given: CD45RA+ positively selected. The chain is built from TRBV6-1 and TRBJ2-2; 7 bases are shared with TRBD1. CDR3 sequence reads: CASRRQGNTGELFF. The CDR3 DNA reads TGTGCCAGCAGGAGACAGGGGAACACCGGGGAGCTGTTTTTT.